The 5 T cell receptor beta chains presented below share a single source sample, sequenced in a study of blood T cell repertoires in COVID-19. The protocol was immunoSEQ multiplex PCR, while the TCRdb copy is restricted to in-frame clones and leaves out a portion. Here the sample spans fewer than 250,000 clones, approximately 81% being singletons. The sequencing sample was made of peripheral blood. All receptors come from a human donor in a cohort sampled during active COVID-19.

The chain uses TRBV9 and TRBJ1-3; D ambiguous. The CDR3 is 13 residues long. Germline CDR1 and CDR2: SGDLS and YYNGEE. Trimming took off 1 base at V and 1 base at J, with 3 bases between the two ends. The CDR3 protein is CASSVYSGNTIYF. The CDR3 nucleotides read TGTGCCAGCAGCGTATATTCTGGAAACACCATATATTTT.

The V and J genes are TRBV28 and TRBJ2-3, with TRBD2 identical over 11 bases. This CDR3 spans 16 amino acids. Germline V gives CDR1 MDHEN, CDR2 SYDVKM. V shed 4 bases and J 4 bases; nucleotides not matched to a gene: 7. The CDR3 DNA reads TGTGCCAGCAGTTCTCGCCTAGCGGGAGGTGCAGATACGCAGTATTTT. Protein sequence: CASSSRLAGGADTQYF.

The chain carries TRBV28 and TRBJ2-1; D perhaps matches TRBD1 (6 bases). Germline CDR1 reads MDHEN; CDR2 reads SYDVKM. The V gene lost 5 bases and the J gene lost 15 bases, with 23 bases spanning the gap. CDR3 length equals 14 residues. DNA for the CDR3: TGTGCCAGCAGTCGGACAGTAGGGGCCGGCCTACGGTTCTTC. This sequence encodes CASSRTVGAGLRFF.

The V gene is TRBV7-8, the J gene TRBJ1-5; 7 bases align to TRBD1. The length of the CDR3 is 15 residues. Germline V lookup: CDR1 SGHVS, CDR2 FQNEAQ. With 3 bases clipped from V and 5 bases from J, the junction kept 7 bases outside the gene matches. The CDR3 coding sequence is TGTGCCAGCAGCTTGACAGGGAAAGGGGATCAGCCCCAGCATTTT. This translates into CASSLTGKGDQPQHF.

The chain carries TRBV30 and TRBJ1-3; unclear D gene. Germline values: CDR1 GTSNPN, CDR2 SVGIG (reference sequence). The CDR3 extends over 12 amino acids. The V end lost 5 bases, the J end lost 0 bases, and 5 bases lay between the germline ends. CDR3: CAWEFSGNTIYF. The CDR3, as DNA: TGTGCCTGGGAGTTCTCTGGAAACACCATATATTTT.